The present T cell receptor beta chain was sequenced within a study of CD8+CD57+ T cells in acquired aplastic anemia. Study summary: Quantities of DNA derived from sorted CD4+ and CD8+ cells averaged about 3.2 ug.

Trimming left V 4 bases short and J 3 bases short, with 9 bases between. The CDR3 is 13 residues long. CDR1 LGHNA and CDR2 YNFKEQ come from the germline V gene. It was genomic DNA that served as the template for profiling TCR beta VDJ and CDR3. Via MiXCR, TCRdb re-called the reads, giving one row per CDR3 protein. The data contain approximately 200,000 distinct CDR3 sequences, roughly 50% of them singletons. By flow cytometry, patients selected for sequencing had shown an expansion of CD8+CD57+ cells. This clonotype originated in a human donor with aplastic anemia. J is TRBJ2-5 and V is TRBV4-2; D remains ambiguous. Sequenced material: sorted CD4+, CD8+, or CD8+CD57+ T cells (not recorded which) from PBMCs. The CDR3 nucleotides are TGTGCCAGCAGCCCCCGTAGTGAAGAGACCCAGTACTTC. It specifies CASSPRSEETQYF.